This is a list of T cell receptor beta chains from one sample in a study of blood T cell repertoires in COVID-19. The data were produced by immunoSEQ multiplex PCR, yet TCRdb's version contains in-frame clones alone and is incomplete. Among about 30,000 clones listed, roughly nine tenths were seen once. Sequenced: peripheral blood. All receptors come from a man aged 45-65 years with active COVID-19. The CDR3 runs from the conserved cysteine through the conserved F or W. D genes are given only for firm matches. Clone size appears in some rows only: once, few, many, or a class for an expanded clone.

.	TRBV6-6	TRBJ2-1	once	TGTGCCAGCAGGTCTACGGTCGATGAGCAGTTCTTC	CASRSTVDEQFF
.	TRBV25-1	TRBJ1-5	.	TGTGCCAGCAGTTCTACAGGGACCAATCAGCCCCAGCATTTT	CASSSTGTNQPQHF
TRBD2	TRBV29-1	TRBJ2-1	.	TGCAGCGTTGAAGATCCCGAGCGGGAGTTGAATGAGCAGTTCTTC	CSVEDPERELNEQFF
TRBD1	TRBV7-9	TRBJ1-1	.	TGTGCCAGCATCCGACAGGGGGCAGGCACTGAAGCTTTCTTT	CASIRQGAGTEAFF
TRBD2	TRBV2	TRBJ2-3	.	TGTGCCAGCGGACTGCGACGGGAGGGGCAGGACCCTTACACAGATACGCAGTATTTT	CASGLRREGQDPYTDTQYF
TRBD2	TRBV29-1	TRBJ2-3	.	TGCAGCGCCAGACTAGCGGGAGCATATACGCAGTATTTT	CSARLAGAYTQYF
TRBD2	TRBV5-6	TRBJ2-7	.	TGTGCCAGCAGCCGGGGGGGCCCCTACGAGCAGTACTTC	CASSRGGPYEQYF
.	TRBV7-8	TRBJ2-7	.	TGTGCCAGCAGCCGAGACAGCTCCTACGAGCAGTACTTC	CASSRDSSYEQYF
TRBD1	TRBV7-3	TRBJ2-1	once	TGTGCCAGCAGCTTAATGCGGCAGGGGGCGGCGGGTGAGCAGTTCTTC	CASSLMRQGAAGEQFF
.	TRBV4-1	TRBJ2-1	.	TGCGCCAGCAGCCGCTCTGGAGGGCTAGACTCCTACAATGAGCAGTTCTTC	CASSRSGGLDSYNEQFF
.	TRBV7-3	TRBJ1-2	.	TGTGCCAGCAGCTCCAGGTCGGGAGGCTACACCTTC	CASSSRSGGYTF
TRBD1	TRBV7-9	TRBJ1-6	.	TGTGCCAGCAGTGAACAGGGGACGGATTCACCCCTCCACTTT	CASSEQGTDSPLHF
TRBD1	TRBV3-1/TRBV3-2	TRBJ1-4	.	TGTGCCAGCACCTCGACCCGGGACAGCGTTGAAAAACTGTTTTTT	CASTSTRDSVEKLFF
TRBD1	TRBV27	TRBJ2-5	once	TGTGCCAGCAAAGACAGGGGGCGCCGCCAGGAGACCCAGTACTTC	CASKDRGRRQETQYF
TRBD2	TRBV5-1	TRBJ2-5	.	TGCGCCAGCAGCCCGACTAGCGTAAAAGAGACCCAGTACTTC	CASSPTSVKETQYF
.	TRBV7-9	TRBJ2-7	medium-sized	TGTGCCAGCAGCTTAGTTAGTAACGGGTACGAGCAGTACTTC	CASSLVSNGYEQYF
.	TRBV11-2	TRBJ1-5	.	TGTGCCAGCAGCTTAGAGACGGGAAGCAATCAGCCCCAGCATTTT	CASSLETGSNQPQHF
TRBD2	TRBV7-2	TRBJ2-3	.	TGTGCCAGCAAGGTTAGCGGGGTCTCAGATACGCAGTATTTT	CASKVSGVSDTQYF
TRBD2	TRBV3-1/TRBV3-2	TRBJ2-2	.	TGTGCCAGCAGCCAAGCAGGACTAGCGGCGAACACCGGGGAGCTGTTTTTT	CASSQAGLAANTGELFF
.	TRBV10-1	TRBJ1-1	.	TGCGCCAGCAGTGATATGAGGTCTGAAGCTTTCTTT	CASSDMRSEAFF
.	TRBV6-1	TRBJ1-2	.	TGTGCCAGCAGTGAATGGCACAGGGCTAACTATGGCTACACCTTC	CASSEWHRANYGYTF
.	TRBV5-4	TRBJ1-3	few	TGTGCCAGCAAGCAGGACTCTGGAAACACCATATATTTT	CASKQDSGNTIYF
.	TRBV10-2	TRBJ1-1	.	TGCGCCAGCAGTACTGACACAACTAACACTGAAGCTTTCTTT	CASSTDTTNTEAFF
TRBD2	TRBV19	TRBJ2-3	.	TGTGCCATATCCCCGGGGGGGCTAGGGGATACGCAGTATTTT	CAISPGGLGDTQYF
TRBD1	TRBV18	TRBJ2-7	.	TGTGCCAGCTCACCCAATCAGGGGGCGACCCTAACCTCCGAGCAGTACTTC	CASSPNQGATLTSEQYF
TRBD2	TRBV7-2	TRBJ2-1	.	TGTGCCAGCAGCCCTACTGGACTAGCGGGAGTCAATGAGCAGTTCTTC	CASSPTGLAGVNEQFF
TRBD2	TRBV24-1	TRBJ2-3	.	TGTGCCACCAGTGACCTGGGACTAGCGGGAGGGCCGGGGGTCGCAGATACGCAGTATTTT	CATSDLGLAGGPGVADTQYF
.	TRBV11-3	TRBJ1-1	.	TGTGCCAGCAGCTTAGCCCAGGGGAACACTGAAGCTTTCTTT	CASSLAQGNTEAFF
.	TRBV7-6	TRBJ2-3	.	TGTGCCAGCAGCGAATATAGCGCGACTAGCACAGATACGCAGTATTTT	CASSEYSATSTDTQYF
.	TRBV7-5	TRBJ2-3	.	TGTGTCAGAAGCTTAGCCACTAGCGGCTGCACAGATACGCAGTATTTT	CVRSLATSGCTDTQYF
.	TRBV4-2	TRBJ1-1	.	TGTGCCAGCAGCCGACCAGAGGAATTGAACACTGAAGCTTTCTTT	CASSRPEELNTEAFF
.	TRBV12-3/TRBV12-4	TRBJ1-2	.	TGTGCCAGCAGTTCCCGGACGGGGTATGGCTACACCTTC	CASSSRTGYGYTF
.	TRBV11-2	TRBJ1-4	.	TGTGCCAGCAGTCGCGGGGGGGGCCAAGACGGCCCAGTAACGGGACTGTTTTTT	CASSRGGGQDGPVTGLFF
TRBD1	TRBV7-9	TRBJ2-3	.	TGTGCCAGCAGCTCTCCGGGACAGGGATCAGATACGCAGTATTTT	CASSSPGQGSDTQYF
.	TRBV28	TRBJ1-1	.	TGTGCCAGCACCCAATACCAGGGGTTGGGCACTGAAGCTTTCTTT	CASTQYQGLGTEAFF
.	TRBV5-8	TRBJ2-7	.	TGTGCCAGCAGCTTGGGCTTCCGACTAGGCTACGAGCAGTACTTC	CASSLGFRLGYEQYF
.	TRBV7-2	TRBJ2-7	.	TGTGCCAGCAGCTTCACAAGGGGGTGGGACGAGCAGTACTTC	CASSFTRGWDEQYF
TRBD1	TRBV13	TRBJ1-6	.	TGTGCCAGCAGCTTCGGCCCGGGGGACAGGGTAGACTCACCCCTCCACTTT	CASSFGPGDRVDSPLHF
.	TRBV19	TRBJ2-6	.	TGTGCCAGTAGTATCGGGGGGCTTGCCAACGTCCTGACTTTC	CASSIGGLANVLTF
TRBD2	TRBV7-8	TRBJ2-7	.	TGTGCCAGCAGCTTTGGACTAGCGGGCTCCTACGAGCAGTACTTC	CASSFGLAGSYEQYF
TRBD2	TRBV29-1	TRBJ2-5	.	TGCAGCGTTCTGAATAGCGGGGGGGCCGGTGAGACCCAGTACTTC	CSVLNSGGAGETQYF
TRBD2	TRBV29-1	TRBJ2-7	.	TGCAGCGCGGGGACTAGCGGGCCTTACGAGCAGTACTTC	CSAGTSGPYEQYF
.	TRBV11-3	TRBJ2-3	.	TGTGCCAGCAGCTTAGGTCGGGAGAGGGCCACAGATACGCAGTATTTT	CASSLGRERATDTQYF
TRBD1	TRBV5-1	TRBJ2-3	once	TGCGCCAGCAGCTTGGAGCTGGACAGGGGGTCAGATACGCAGTATTTT	CASSLELDRGSDTQYF
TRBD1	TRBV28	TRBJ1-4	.	TGTGCCAGCAGCCGCAACGGGACAGGGGGAATTGGGAAACTGTTTTTT	CASSRNGTGGIGKLFF
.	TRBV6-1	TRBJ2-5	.	TGTGCCAGCAGTGAAGACTGGGGAGAGGCCCAGTACTTC	CASSEDWGEAQYF
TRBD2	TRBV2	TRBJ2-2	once	TGTGCCAGCAGTGTTGGACTAGCGGGAGACACCGGGGAGCTGTTTTTT	CASSVGLAGDTGELFF
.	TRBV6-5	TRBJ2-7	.	TGTGCCAGCAGTCCAGGTGTTCTCGGCTCCTACGAGCAGTACTTC	CASSPGVLGSYEQYF
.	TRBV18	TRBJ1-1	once	TGTGCCAGCTCACCACTTTCGGGGGAGAACACTGAAGCTTTCTTT	CASSPLSGENTEAFF
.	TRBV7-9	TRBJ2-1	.	TGTGCCAGCAGCCAGACCTCAGGGGTCAATGAGCAGTTCTTC	CASSQTSGVNEQFF
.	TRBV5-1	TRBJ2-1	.	TGCGCCAGCAGCTTGGTGGCGGGGAATAACAATGAGCAGTTCTTC	CASSLVAGNNNEQFF
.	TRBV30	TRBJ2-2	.	TGTGCCTTCGCCAGGGGAACAACCGGGGAGCTGTTTTTT	CAFARGTTGELFF